The 6 T cell receptor beta chains listed next were all sequenced from one sample in a study of STAT3 mutations in large granular lymphocyte leukemia (dated by TCRdb to the late 2010s). Results and caveats for the whole study, not just this receptor: All T-LGLL patients had at least one immunodominant TCRbeta clonotype, and roughly half had multiple immunodominant subclonotypes.

These receptors are not linked to any known antigen. The library was produced with the immunoSEQ multiplex PCR assay. TCRdb provides this immuneACCESS table in a form limited to in-frame rearrangements. Some clones are lacking; in checked studies, under half of them reflect an unresolved V gene, and why the rest are absent is not known. The table for this sample lists several thousand clones; approximately 85% of them were counted only once. Around a sixth of the sample comes from the top ten. The sample comprised PBMCs. These receptors originate from a human donor with T large granular lymphocyte leukemia. Some clones in this sample may be carry-over from other donors' samples.

The chain links TRBV28 to TRBJ1-2; 11 nucleotides line up with TRBD1. Germline V gene lookup returns CDR1 MDHEN and CDR2 SYDVKM. V trimming: 6 bases; J trimming: 8 bases; junction bases outside the gene matches: 11. The CDR3 length is 15 residues. The CDR3 reads CASRQHGQGAGGYTF. CDR3 nucleotide sequence: TGTGCCAGCAGGCAGCACGGACAGGGGGCTGGAGGCTACACCTTC.

The rearrangement uses TRBV2 and TRBJ1-2; D ambiguous. Between the trimmed V and J ends, which lost 6 bases and 5 bases, there was a span of 13 bases. This CDR3 has 13 amino acids. CDR1 and CDR2 (germline): SNHLY, FYNNEI. As DNA, the CDR3 is TGTGCCAGCAGACGTCAGATGGGGTATGGCTACACCTTC. Translating gives CASRRQMGYGYTF.

The rearrangement joins TRBV5-1 to TRBJ1-1; D perhaps matches TRBD1 (5 bases). This CDR3 spans 14 amino acids. V lost 3 bases and J lost 3, with 12 bases in between. The V gene's germline CDR1 is SGHRS and CDR2 YFSETQ. CDR3 DNA sequence: TGCGCCAGCAGCTCCGGGGGGGGTTACACTGAAGCTTTCTTT. Its protein product is CASSSGGGYTEAFF.

The chain joins TRBV6-1 to TRBJ1-3; maybe TRBD1 (5 bases). V lost 2 bases and J 3 bases, leaving 8 bases between the germline ends. Germline V lookup: CDR1 MNHNS, CDR2 SASEGT. The CDR3 totals 14 residues. The CDR3 DNA sequence: TGTGCCAGCAGTGAACAGGGAGGTGGAAACACCATATATTTT. Residues: CASSEQGGGNTIYF.

This rearrangement joins TRBV27 to TRBJ2-2; D might be TRBD2 (5 bases). Germline V gives CDR1 MNHEY, CDR2 SMNVEV (reference sequence). This CDR3 spans 15 amino acids. The V and J ends lost 5 bases and 4 bases respectively, with 14 bases between them. CDR3 residues: CASSIQPRATGELFF. The DNA of the CDR3 is TGTGCCAGCAGTATCCAACCGCGGGCCACCGGGGAGCTGTTTTTT.

The CDR3 here is CASRSTFYEQYF. The CDR3 region has the DNA TGTGCCAGCAGGTCGACCTTCTACGAGCAGTACTTC. The V and J genes are TRBV6-5 and TRBJ2-7, with D hard to call. Per germline, CDR1 MNHEY and CDR2 SVGAGI. Trimming left V 6 bases short and J 3 bases short, with 9 bases between. This CDR3 region has 12 residues.